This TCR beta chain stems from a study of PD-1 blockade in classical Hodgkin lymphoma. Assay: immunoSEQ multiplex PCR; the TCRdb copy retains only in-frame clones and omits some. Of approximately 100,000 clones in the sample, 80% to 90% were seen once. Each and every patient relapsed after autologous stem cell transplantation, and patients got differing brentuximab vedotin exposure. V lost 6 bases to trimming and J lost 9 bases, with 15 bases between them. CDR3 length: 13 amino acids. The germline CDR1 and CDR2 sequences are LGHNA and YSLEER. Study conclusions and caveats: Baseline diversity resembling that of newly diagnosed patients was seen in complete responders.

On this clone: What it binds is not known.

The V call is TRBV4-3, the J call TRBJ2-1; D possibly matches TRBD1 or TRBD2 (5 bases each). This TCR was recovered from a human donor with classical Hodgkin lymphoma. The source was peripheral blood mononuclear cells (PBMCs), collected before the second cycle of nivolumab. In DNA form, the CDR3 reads TGCGCCAGCAGTTGGGGAAAGGGGAGTGAGCAGTTCTTC. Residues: CASSWGKGSEQFF.